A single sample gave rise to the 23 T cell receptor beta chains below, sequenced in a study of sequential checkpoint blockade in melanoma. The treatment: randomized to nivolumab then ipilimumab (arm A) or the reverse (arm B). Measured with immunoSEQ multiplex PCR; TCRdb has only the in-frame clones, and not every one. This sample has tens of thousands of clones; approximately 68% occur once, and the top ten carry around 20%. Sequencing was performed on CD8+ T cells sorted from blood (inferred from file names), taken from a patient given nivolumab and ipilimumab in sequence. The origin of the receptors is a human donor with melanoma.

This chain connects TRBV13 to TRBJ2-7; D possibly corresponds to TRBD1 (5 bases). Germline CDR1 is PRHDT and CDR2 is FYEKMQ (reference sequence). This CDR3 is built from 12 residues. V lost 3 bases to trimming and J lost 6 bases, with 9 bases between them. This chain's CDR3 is CASSFWGAEQYF. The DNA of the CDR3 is TGTGCCAGCAGCTTTTGGGGCGCCGAGCAGTACTTC.

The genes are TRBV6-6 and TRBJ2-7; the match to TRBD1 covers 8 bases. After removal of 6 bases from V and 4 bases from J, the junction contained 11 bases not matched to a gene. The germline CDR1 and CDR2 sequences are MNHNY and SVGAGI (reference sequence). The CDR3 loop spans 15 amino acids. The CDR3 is CASRDSRTGRYEQYF. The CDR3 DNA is TGTGCCAGCAGGGACTCACGGACAGGGAGGTACGAGCAGTACTTC.

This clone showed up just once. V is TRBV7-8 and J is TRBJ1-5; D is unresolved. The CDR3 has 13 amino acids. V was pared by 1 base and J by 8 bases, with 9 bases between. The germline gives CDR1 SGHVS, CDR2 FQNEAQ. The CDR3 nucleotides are TGTGCCAGCAGCTTAGTTTCGAGGGAGCCCCAGCATTTT. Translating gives CASSLVSREPQHF.

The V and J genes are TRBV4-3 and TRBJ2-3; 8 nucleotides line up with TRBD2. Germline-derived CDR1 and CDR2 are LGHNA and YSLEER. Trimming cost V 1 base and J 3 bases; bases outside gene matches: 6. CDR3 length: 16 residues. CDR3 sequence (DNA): TGCGCCAGCAGCCAAGGGTACGGGGGGGCTACAGATACGCAGTATTTT. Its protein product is CASSQGYGGATDTQYF.

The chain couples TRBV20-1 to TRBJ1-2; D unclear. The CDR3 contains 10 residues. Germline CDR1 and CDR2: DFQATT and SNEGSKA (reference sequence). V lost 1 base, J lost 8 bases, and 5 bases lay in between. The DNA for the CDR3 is TGCAGTGCTAGAGTACGGGGCTACACCTTC. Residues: CSARVRGYTF.

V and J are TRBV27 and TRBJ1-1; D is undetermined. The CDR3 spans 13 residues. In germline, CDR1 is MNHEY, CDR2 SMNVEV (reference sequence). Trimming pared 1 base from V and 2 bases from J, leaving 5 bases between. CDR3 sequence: CASSLYSNTEAFF. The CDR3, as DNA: TGTGCCAGCAGTTTATACAGTAACACTGAAGCTTTCTTT.

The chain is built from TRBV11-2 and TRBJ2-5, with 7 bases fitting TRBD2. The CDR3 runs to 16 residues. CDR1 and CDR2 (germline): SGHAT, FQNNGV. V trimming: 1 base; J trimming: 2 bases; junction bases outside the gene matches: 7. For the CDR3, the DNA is TGTGCCAGCAGCTTAGCCGGACTAGAAATTCAAGAGACCCAGTACTTC. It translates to CASSLAGLEIQETQYF. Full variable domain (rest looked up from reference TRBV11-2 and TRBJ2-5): EAGVAQSPRYKIIEKRQSVAFWCNPISGHATLYWYQQILGQGPKLLIQFQNNGVVDDSQLPKDRFSAERLKGVDSTLKIQPAKLEDSAVYLCASSLAGLEIQETQYFGPGTRLLVL.

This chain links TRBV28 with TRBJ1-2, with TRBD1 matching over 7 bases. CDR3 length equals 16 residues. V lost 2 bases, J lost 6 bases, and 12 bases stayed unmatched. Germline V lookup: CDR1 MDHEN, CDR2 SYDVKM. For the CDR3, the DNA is TGTGCCAGCAGTTTACGGACAGGTCCAAAGATGGATGGCTACACCTTC. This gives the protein CASSLRTGPKMDGYTF.

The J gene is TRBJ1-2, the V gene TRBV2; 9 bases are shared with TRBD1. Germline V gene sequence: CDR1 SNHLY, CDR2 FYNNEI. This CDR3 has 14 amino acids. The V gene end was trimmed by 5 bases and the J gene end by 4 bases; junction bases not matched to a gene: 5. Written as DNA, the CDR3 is TGTGCCAGCAGTATTAGGACAGGGGTCTATGGCTACACCTTC. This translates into CASSIRTGVYGYTF.

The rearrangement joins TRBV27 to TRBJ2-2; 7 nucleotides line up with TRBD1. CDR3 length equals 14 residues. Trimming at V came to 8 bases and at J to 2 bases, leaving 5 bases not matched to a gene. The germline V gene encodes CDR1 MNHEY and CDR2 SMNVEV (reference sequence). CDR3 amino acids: CASGQAANTGELFF. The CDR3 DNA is TGTGCCAGCGGACAGGCAGCCAACACCGGGGAGCTGTTTTTT.

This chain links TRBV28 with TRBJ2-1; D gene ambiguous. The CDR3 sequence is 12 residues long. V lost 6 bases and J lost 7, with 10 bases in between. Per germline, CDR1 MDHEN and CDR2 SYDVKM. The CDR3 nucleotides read TGTGCCAGCAGCAACTACGGTAATGAGCAGTTCTTC. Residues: CASSNYGNEQFF.

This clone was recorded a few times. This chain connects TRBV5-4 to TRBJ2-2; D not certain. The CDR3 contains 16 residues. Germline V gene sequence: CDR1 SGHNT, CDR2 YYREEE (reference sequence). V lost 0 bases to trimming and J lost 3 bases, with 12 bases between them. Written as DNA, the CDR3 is TGTGCCAGCAGCTTGGTTTCCCAGGCTGACACCGGGGAGCTGTTTTTT. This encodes CASSLVSQADTGELFF.

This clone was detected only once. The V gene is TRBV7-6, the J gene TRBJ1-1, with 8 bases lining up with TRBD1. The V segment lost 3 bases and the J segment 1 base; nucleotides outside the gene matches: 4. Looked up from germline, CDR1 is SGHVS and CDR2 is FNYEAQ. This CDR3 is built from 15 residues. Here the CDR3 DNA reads TGTGCCAGCAGCTTGGCAGGGGGCACGAACACTGAAGCTTTCTTT. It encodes CASSLAGGTNTEAFF.

CDR3 residues: CASSEEGSGGKLFF. In DNA form, the CDR3 reads TGCGCCAGCAGCGAGGAGGGCTCGGGTGGAAAACTGTTTTTT. The gene calls are TRBV5-1 and TRBJ1-4; D unclear. V lost 4 bases, J lost 10 bases, and 17 bases lay in between. This CDR3 is 14 amino acids long. From germline, CDR1 is SGHRS and CDR2 YFSETQ.

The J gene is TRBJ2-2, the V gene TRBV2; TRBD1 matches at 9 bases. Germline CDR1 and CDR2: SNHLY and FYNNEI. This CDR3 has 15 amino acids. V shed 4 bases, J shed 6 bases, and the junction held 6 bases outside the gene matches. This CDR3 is CASSAEQGAPGELFF. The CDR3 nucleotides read TGTGCCAGCAGTGCTGAACAGGGGGCGCCCGGGGAGCTGTTTTTT.

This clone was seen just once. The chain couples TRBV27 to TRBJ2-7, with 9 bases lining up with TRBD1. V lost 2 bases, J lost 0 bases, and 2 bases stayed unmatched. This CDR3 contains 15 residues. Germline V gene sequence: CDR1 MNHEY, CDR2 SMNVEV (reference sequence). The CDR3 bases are TGTGCCAGCAGTTTAGGGACAGGGAGCTCCTACGAGCAGTACTTC. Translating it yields CASSLGTGSSYEQYF.

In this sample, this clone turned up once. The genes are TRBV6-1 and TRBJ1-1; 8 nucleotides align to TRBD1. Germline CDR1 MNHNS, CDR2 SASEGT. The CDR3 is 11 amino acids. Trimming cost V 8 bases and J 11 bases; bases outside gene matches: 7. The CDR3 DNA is TGTGCCAGCGGAGGACAGGGCTCGGCTTTCTTT. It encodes CASGGQGSAFF.

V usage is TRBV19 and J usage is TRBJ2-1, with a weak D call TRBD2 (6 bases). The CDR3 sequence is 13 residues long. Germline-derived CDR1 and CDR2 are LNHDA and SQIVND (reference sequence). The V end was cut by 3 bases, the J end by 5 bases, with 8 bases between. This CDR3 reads CASSIWRDNEQFF. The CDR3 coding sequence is TGTGCCAGTAGTATCTGGAGGGACAATGAGCAGTTCTTC.

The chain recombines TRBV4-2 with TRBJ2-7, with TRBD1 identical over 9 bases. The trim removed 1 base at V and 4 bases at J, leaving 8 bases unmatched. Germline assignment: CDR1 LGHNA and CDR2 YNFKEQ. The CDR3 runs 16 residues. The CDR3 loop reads CASSQARTGAVYEQYF. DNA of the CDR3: TGTGCCAGCAGCCAAGCCCGGACAGGGGCGGTGTACGAGCAGTACTTC.

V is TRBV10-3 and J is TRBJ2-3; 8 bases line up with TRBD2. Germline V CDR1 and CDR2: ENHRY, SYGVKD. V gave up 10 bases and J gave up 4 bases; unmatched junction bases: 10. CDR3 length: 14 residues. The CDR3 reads CATSGLGYADTQYF. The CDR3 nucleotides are TGTGCCACCTCGGGACTAGGATACGCAGATACGCAGTATTTT.

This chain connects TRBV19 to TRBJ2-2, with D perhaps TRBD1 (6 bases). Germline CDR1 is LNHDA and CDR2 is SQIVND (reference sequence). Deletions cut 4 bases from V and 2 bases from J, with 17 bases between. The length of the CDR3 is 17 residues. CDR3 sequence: CASSTTRQDGNTGELFF. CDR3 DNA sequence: TGTGCCAGTAGTACAACGCGACAGGATGGTAACACCGGGGAGCTGTTTTTT.

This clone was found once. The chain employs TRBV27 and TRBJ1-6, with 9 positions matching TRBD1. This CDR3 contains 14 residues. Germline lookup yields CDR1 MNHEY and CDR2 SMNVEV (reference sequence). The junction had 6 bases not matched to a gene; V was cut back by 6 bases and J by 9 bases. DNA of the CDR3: TGTGCCAGCAGGGAGACAGGGGGTAGTTCACCCCTCCACTTT. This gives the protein CASRETGGSSPLHF.

The CDR3 reads CASSSIWTGVEEEKLFF. In DNA form, the CDR3 reads TGTGCCAGCAGTTCGATATGGACAGGGGTAGAGGAAGAAAAACTGTTTTTT. This chain joins TRBV28 and TRBJ1-4; 9 bases align to TRBD1. After removal of 4 bases from V and 8 bases from J, the junction contained 14 bases not matched to a gene. From germline, CDR1 is MDHEN and CDR2 SYDVKM. The CDR3 loop spans 17 amino acids.